The 21 T cell receptor beta chains presented below share a single source sample, sequenced in a study of CD8+CD57+ T cells in acquired aplastic anemia. Template material for TCR beta VDJ and CDR3 profiling consisted of genomic DNA. MiXCR, run by TCRdb on the reads, gives a single entry per CDR3 protein. Of about 190,000 distinct CDR3 sequences detected, around half appear once; the ten largest clones hold 8.5% to 10%. Patients who underwent sequencing had shown CD8+CD57+ cell expansion by flow cytometry. Sequencing used sorted CD4+, CD8+, or CD8+CD57+ T cells (not recorded which) from PBMCs. These receptors were taken from a human donor with aplastic anemia.

In this sample, this clonotype turned up a few times. The chain is built from TRBV18 and TRBJ2-1, with 8 bases identical to TRBD1. Germline-derived CDR1 and CDR2 are KGHSH and LQKENI. The CDR3 runs 14 residues. V shed 2 bases, J shed 7 bases, and the junction held 4 bases outside the gene matches. The CDR3 nucleotides are TGTGCCAGCTCACCAAGTCAGGGGGCGAATGAGCAGTTCTTC. Its translation is CASSPSQGANEQFF.

In this sample, this clonotype turned up many times. The V gene is TRBV20-1, the J gene TRBJ1-6, with 9 nucleotides matching TRBD1. V lost 0 bases and J lost 7; bases outside the gene matches: 10. CDR3 length equals 17 residues. CDR1 DFQATT and CDR2 SNEGSKA come from the germline V gene (reference sequence). DNA of the CDR3: TGCAGTGCTAGAGACCCCGGACAGGGGTCTAGAAATTCACCCCTCCACTTT. This encodes CSARDPGQGSRNSPLHF.

There are many counts of this clonotype. The genes are TRBV5-4 and TRBJ1-6; D possibly corresponds to TRBD1 (6 bases). The V gene's germline CDR1 is SGHNT and CDR2 YYREEE (reference sequence). The CDR3 length is 15 residues. Trimming removed 1 base at V and 8 bases at J, with 13 bases between. The CDR3 sequence: CASSLYTGWDSPLHF. As DNA, the CDR3 is TGTGCCAGCAGCTTGTATACAGGGTGGGATTCACCCCTCCACTTT.

On this clonotype: A much more abundant neighbour one base away suggests this may be a read error. The chain combines TRBV12-3 or TRBV12-4 with TRBJ2-5, with D possibly being TRBD1 or TRBD2 (5 bases each). The CDR3 is made up of 13 amino acids. With 3 bases removed from V and 11 bases from J, the gap between germline ends came to 16 bases. In DNA form, the CDR3 reads TGTGCCAGCAGTTTTCGGGGCAACAATGAGCAGTACTTC. Protein sequence: CASSFRGNNEQYF.

This clonotype was detected ten times or more. The chain is built from TRBV6-1 and TRBJ2-7; TRBD2 aligns across 10 bases. J gave up 11 bases and V 5 bases, and 15 bases lay outside the gene matches. This CDR3 spans 15 amino acids. The germline gives CDR1 MNHNS, CDR2 SASEGT. CDR3 coding DNA: TGTGCCAGCAGTACAGCTTCCTTAGCGGGAGGAGAAAAGTACTTC. Its translation: CASSTASLAGGEKYF.

This clonotype is medium-sized within its sample. This chain uses TRBV12-3 or TRBV12-4 with TRBJ1-2; D uncertain. Trimming took off 5 bases at V and 1 base at J, with 8 bases between the two ends. This CDR3 has 13 amino acids. Written as DNA, the CDR3 is TGTGCCAGCAGTCCGAGGATTAACTATGGCTACACCTTC. Translating it yields CASSPRINYGYTF.

This clonotype was recorded a few times. The chain carries TRBV7-3 and TRBJ2-7, with D hard to call. Germline CDR1 is SGHTA and CDR2 is FQGTGA. This CDR3 comprises 13 residues. V was clipped by 3 bases and J by 3 bases, with 9 bases between them. The CDR3 coding sequence is TGTGCCAGCAGCTTTAGGTCCGACTACGAGCAGTACTTC. Encoded protein: CASSFRSDYEQYF.

In its sample, this clonotype was seen a few times. V and J are TRBV20-1 and TRBJ2-7; TRBD2 matches at 10 bases. The CDR3 runs 15 residues. With 0 bases clipped from V and 3 bases from J, the junction kept 5 bases outside the gene matches. Germline V gives CDR1 DFQATT, CDR2 SNEGSKA (reference sequence). The CDR3 spells CSARDVAGGYYEQYF. The CDR3 region has the DNA TGCAGTGCTAGAGACGTAGCGGGAGGATACTACGAGCAGTACTTC.

The V gene is TRBV25-1, the J gene TRBJ2-7; either TRBD1 or TRBD2 may supply D (6 bases each). The CDR3 is 16 amino acids. Germline V gene data show CDR1 as MGHDK and CDR2 as SYGVNS. V was clipped by 4 bases and J by 0 bases, with 16 bases between them. CDR3 protein: CASSGRTAGGSYEQYF. DNA of the CDR3: TGTGCCAGCAGTGGGCGGACAGCCGGGGGCTCCTACGAGCAGTACTTC.

V is TRBV19 and J is TRBJ1-4, with D maybe TRBD1 (5 bases). Between the trimmed V and J ends, which lost 10 bases and 0 bases, there was a span of 9 bases. Germline V gives CDR1 LNHDA, CDR2 SQIVND (reference sequence). This CDR3 region has 13 residues. CDR3 sequence: CATGAATNEKLFF. The CDR3 coding sequence is TGTGCCACCGGGGCCGCAACTAATGAAAAACTGTTTTTT.

J is TRBJ2-3 and V is TRBV5-1; 8 bases map to TRBD2. The J segment lost 2 bases and the V segment lost 0 bases, leaving 5 bases of the junction unmatched. The CDR3 consists of 16 residues. Germline V gene sequence: CDR1 SGHRS, CDR2 YFSETQ. The CDR3 loop is CASSLASGSDTDTQYF. The CDR3 DNA follows: TGCGCCAGCAGCTTGGCAAGCGGGAGCGACACAGATACGCAGTATTTT. Looking up the rest from reference TRBV5-1 and TRBJ2-3 gives the full variable domain: KAGVTQTPRYLIKTRGQQVTLSCSPISGHRSVSWYQQTPGQGLQFLFEYFSETQRNKGNFPGRFSGRQFSNSRSEMNVSTLELGDSALYLCASSLASGSDTDTQYFGPGTRLTVL.

V gene TRBV5-4 combines with J gene TRBJ2-7, with TRBD1 identical over 12 bases. The CDR3 extends over 19 amino acids. J was trimmed by 5 bases and V by 2 bases; bases with no gene match: 17. CDR1 is SGHNT and CDR2 is YYREEE in the germline V gene (reference sequence). The CDR3 here is CASSFWDRLRDRGHNEQYF. The CDR3 region has the DNA TGTGCCAGCAGCTTTTGGGACAGGCTCCGGGACAGGGGGCACAACGAGCAGTACTTC.

The V call is TRBV11-2, the J call TRBJ1-6; D is possibly TRBD1 (5 bases). This CDR3 has 15 amino acids. Germline loops: CDR1 SGHAT, CDR2 FQNNGV. V was shortened by 0 bases and J by 4 bases, with 7 bases between the two germline ends. CDR3 coding DNA: TGTGCCAGCAGCTTAGAGGGACGGTATAATTCACCCCTCCACTTT. It yields the protein CASSLEGRYNSPLHF.

The chain employs TRBV12-3 or TRBV12-4 and TRBJ2-7; D possibly corresponds to TRBD1 (5 bases). The V and J ends lost 8 bases and 1 base respectively, with 12 bases between them. This CDR3 region has 13 residues. CDR3 sequence reads: CASVQDGSYEQYF. The CDR3 region has the DNA TGTGCCAGCGTACAGGATGGGTCCTACGAGCAGTACTTC.

Points on this clonotype: At one end, the junction sequence differs from germline, possibly due to a read error. This chain uses TRBV7-2 with TRBJ2-1; 9 positions match TRBD2. Germline CDR1 is SGHTA and CDR2 is FQGNSA. The CDR3 is 16 amino acids. The CDR3 nucleotides read TGCGCCAGCAGCCAAGACCCTAGCGGGATAGGGGGTGAGCAGTTCTTC. This sequence encodes CASSQDPSGIGGEQFF. The full variable domain, its missing parts supplied by reference TRBV7-2 and TRBJ2-1, is GAGVSQSPSNKVTEKGKDVELRCDPISGHTALYWYRQSLGQGLEFLIYFQGNSAPDKSGLPSDRFSAERTGGSVSTLTIQRTQQEDSAVYLCASSQDPSGIGGEQFFGPGTRLTVL.

The chain has TRBV5-1 and TRBJ2-7, with 8 nucleotides matching TRBD1. V gave up 4 bases and J gave up 1 base; unmatched junction bases: 10. Per germline, CDR1 SGHRS and CDR2 YFSETQ. The CDR3 runs to 16 residues. CDR3 sequence (DNA): TGCGCCAGCAGCCCGAGGACAGGGATGGATTCCTACGAGCAGTACTTC. Encoded protein: CASSPRTGMDSYEQYF.

This clonotype came up many times. The V call is TRBV5-4, the J call TRBJ2-3; D assignment may be TRBD1 or TRBD2 (5 bases each). Trimming removed 4 bases at V and 1 base at J, with 13 bases between. The CDR3 has 15 amino acids. Germline lookup yields CDR1 SGHNT and CDR2 YYREEE (reference sequence). The CDR3 DNA sequence: TGTGCCAGCAGCCTCGGGTCGGGGCGCACAGATACGCAGTATTTT. Its protein product is CASSLGSGRTDTQYF.

The chain employs TRBV10-3 and TRBJ1-2; the D gene is possibly TRBD1 (5 bases). The V gene lost 11 bases and the J gene lost 5 bases, with 21 bases spanning the gap. The germline V gene encodes CDR1 ENHRY and CDR2 SYGVKD. The CDR3 runs 14 residues. DNA of the CDR3: TGTGCCGCATCGAGTGGGACCTTCCTTTATGGCTACACCTTC. This encodes CAASSGTFLYGYTF.

This sequence joins TRBV5-1 and TRBJ2-2; D is tentatively TRBD1 or TRBD2 (5 bases each). V was trimmed by 0 bases and J by 0 bases, leaving 12 bases between them. CDR3 length: 17 amino acids. Per the germline V gene, CDR1 is SGHRS and CDR2 is YFSETQ. CDR3 nucleotide sequence: TGCGCCAGCAGCTTGGATTGGGGGACGGCGAACACCGGGGAGCTGTTTTTT. The encoded protein is CASSLDWGTANTGELFF.

The J gene is TRBJ2-3, the V gene TRBV5-5; D is unclear. Trimming removed 1 base at V and 1 base at J, with 10 bases between. The germline CDR1 and CDR2 sequences are SGHKS and YYEKEE (reference sequence). CDR3 length: 15 amino acids. DNA of the CDR3: TGTGCCAGCAGCTTGCGAGACGGTGGCACAGATACGCAGTATTTT. It codes for CASSLRDGGTDTQYF.

The rearrangement links TRBV7-9 to TRBJ1-1; D is unresolved. Germline-derived CDR1 and CDR2 are SEHNR and FQNEAQ (reference sequence). This CDR3 spans 12 amino acids. V lost 5 bases and J 6 bases, leaving 10 bases between the germline ends. The CDR3 here is CASSPRLAEAFF. For the CDR3, the DNA is TGTGCCAGCAGCCCAAGGTTGGCTGAAGCTTTCTTT.